The TCR beta chain under discussion was sequenced for a study of blood T cells in healthy people across ages. A sample-barcoded 5' primer and a J-beta primer mix were used in a second PCR of about 7 to 12 cycles. A single record per CDR3 protein comes from TCRdb applying MiXCR to the 5' RACE reads. The top ten clones hold under 30% of a sample with 1.8 million or so distinct CDR3 sequences, about two fifths of them seen once. This CDR3 has 15 residues. Germline V lookup: CDR1 MNHNY, CDR2 SVGAGI (reference sequence). The chain uses TRBV6-6 and TRBJ2-4; 7 positions agree with TRBD2. The end of the DNA is better explained by TRBJ2-5, so the J call may be wrong. Sequenced: blood. This receptor was taken from a human donor in good health. CDR3 residues: CASIPGTTSGETQYF. The CDR3 DNA is TGTGCCAGCATACCCGGGACTACCTCCGGGGAGACCCAGTACTTC.